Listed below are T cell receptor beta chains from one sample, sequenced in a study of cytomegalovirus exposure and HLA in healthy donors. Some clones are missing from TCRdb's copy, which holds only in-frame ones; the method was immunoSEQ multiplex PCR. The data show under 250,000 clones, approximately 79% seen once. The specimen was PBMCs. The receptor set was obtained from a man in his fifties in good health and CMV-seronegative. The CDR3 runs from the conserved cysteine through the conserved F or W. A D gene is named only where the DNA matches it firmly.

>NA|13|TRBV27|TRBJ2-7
CASSPQVAHEQYF
TGTGCCAGCAGTCCACAGGTCGCCCACGAGCAGTACTTC
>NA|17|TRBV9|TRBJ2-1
CASSVAGGRQAFDEQFF
TGTGCCAGCAGCGTAGCTGGGGGGAGGCAGGCGTTCGATGAGCAGTTCTTC
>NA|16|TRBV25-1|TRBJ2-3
CASSDPWTTGYDTQYF
TGTGCCAGCAGTGATCCCTGGACTACCGGGTATGATACGCAGTATTTT
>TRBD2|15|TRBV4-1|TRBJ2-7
CASSQLAGVSYEQYF
TGCGCCAGCAGCCAACTGGCGGGAGTAAGCTACGAGCAGTACTTC
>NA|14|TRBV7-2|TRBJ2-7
CASSVTFISYEQYF
TGTGCCAGCAGCGTGACATTTATCTCCTACGAGCAGTACTTC
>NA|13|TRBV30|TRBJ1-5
CAWSGAVNQPQHF
TGTGCCTGGAGTGGGGCTGTCAATCAGCCCCAGCATTTT
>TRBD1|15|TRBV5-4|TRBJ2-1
CASSFLTGAYNEQFF
TGTGCCAGCAGCTTCCTGACAGGGGCCTACAATGAGCAGTTCTTC
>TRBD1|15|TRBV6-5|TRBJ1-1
CASSSTGTANTEAFF
TGTGCCAGCAGTTCGACCGGGACAGCGAACACTGAAGCTTTCTTT
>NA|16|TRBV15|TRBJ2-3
CATSRDRRGRTDTQYF
TGTGCCACCAGCAGAGATAGGAGGGGCCGGACAGATACGCAGTATTTT
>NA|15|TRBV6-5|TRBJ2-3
CASSTWLRGADTQYF
TGTGCCAGCAGCACCTGGTTGCGGGGCGCAGATACGCAGTATTTT
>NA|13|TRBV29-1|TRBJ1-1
CSVALTGNTEAFF
TGCAGCGTCGCCTTGACAGGGAACACTGAAGCTTTCTTT
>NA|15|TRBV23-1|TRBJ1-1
CASSHWTAMNTEAFF
TGCGCCAGCAGTCATTGGACAGCTATGAACACTGAAGCTTTCTTT
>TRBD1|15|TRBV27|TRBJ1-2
CASSLEGAPSYGYTF
TGTGCCAGCAGTTTAGAGGGGGCCCCCAGCTATGGCTACACCTTC
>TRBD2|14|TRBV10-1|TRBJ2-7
CVNSGPSGTYEQYF
TGCGTTAACTCAGGGCCTAGCGGTACCTACGAGCAGTACTTC
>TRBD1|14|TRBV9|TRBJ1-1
CASSPGQGFSEAFF
TGTGCCAGCAGCCCCGGACAGGGTTTCTCTGAAGCTTTCTTT
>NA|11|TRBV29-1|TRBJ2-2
CSVQGSGELFF
TGCAGCGTACAGGGATCCGGGGAGCTGTTTTTT
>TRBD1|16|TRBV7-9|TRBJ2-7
CASSLAGQERTYEQYF
TGTGCCAGCAGCTTAGCTGGACAGGAGCGCACCTACGAGCAGTACTTC